This T cell receptor beta chain was identified during a study of glioma-infiltrating T cells. The length of the CDR3 is 15 residues. Germline V gene lookup returns CDR1 LNHDA and CDR2 SQIVND (reference sequence). This clonotype was recorded only once. The antigen is unknown. A junction end diverges from the germline sequence, so it may reflect a read error. The iRepertoire nested amplicon-rescue multiplex PCR amplified TCR alpha and beta CDR3s from RNA. One-step reverse transcription and amplification started from approximately 100-400 ng of tissue mRNA or PBMC total RNA. TCRdb re-analysed the multiplex PCR reads in MiXCR, keeping a single row per CDR3 protein. In the table there are some 160,000 distinct CDR3 sequences, about 46% of which are singletons. Points from the study as a whole: Tissue-blood divergence was below expectation in non-neoplastic patients, above in gliomas. CDR3 overlap between tissue and blood was very small.

The source is a human donor with low-grade glioma or glioblastoma, undergoing nonglioma brain surgery, or in good health (not recorded which). The sequencing sample was made of glioma tissue, nonneoplastic brain tissue, or PBMCs (not recorded which). This chain joins TRBV19 and TRBJ1-2; 7 bases are shared with TRBD1. CDR3 DNA sequence: TGTGCCAGTAGTAGACCGGGACAGAGGGTCTATGACTACACCTTC. Encoded protein: CASSRPGQRVYDYTF.